Ten or more counts support the clone carrying this T cell receptor (beta chain). Deletions cut 5 bases from V and 5 bases from J, with 10 bases between. CDR1 is LNHDA, CDR2 SQIVND, per germline (reference sequence). The CDR3 has 13 residues. This specimen belongs to a study of T cells in Graves' hyperthyroidism and ophthalmopathy. Amplification targeted TCR beta CDR3 regions from RNA transcripts. HTBI primers were employed in a first-round RT-PCR of the TCR CDR3. MiXCR, applied by TCRdb to the multiplex PCR reads, yields one record per CDR3 protein. The table has fewer than 650,000 distinct CDR3 sequences, about 46% seen once.

V usage is TRBV19 and J usage is TRBJ1-5, with D hard to call. This receptor was taken from an adult woman with Graves' disease, either hyperthyroidism or ophthalmopathy (not recorded which). Source material: peripheral blood or thyroid tissue (not recorded which). For the CDR3, the DNA is TGTGCCAGTAGTCCCCGAGGCGATCAGCCCCAGCATTTT. Its translation is CASSPRGDQPQHF.